These 9 T cell receptor beta chains share one sample of origin, sequenced in a study of identical twins. TCRdb itself ran the 5' RACE reads through MiXCR, one entry per CDR3 protein. The sample records 600,000 to 850,000 distinct CDR3 sequences, about 20% being singletons. In addition, the sample was reused for a study of T cells expressing NK-cell markers.

The sequenced sample consisted of PBMCs. These receptors were taken from a woman between 18 and 29 years old in good health.

This clonotype showed up many times. V and J are TRBV10-3 and TRBJ1-5; TRBD1 matches 8 bases. The CDR3 sequence is 15 residues long. The germline V gene encodes CDR1 ENHRY and CDR2 SYGVKD. Unmatched junction bases numbered 8, after V lost 5 bases and J lost 5 bases. The CDR3 DNA is TGTGCCATCAGTCCTCAGGGGGCTGGGGATCAGCCCCAGCATTTT. Its protein is CAISPQGAGDQPQHF.

This clonotype was seen a handful of times. This rearrangement joins TRBV7-8 to TRBJ2-6; TRBD1 matches at 7 bases. Germline loops: CDR1 SGHVS, CDR2 FQNEAQ. The CDR3 has 17 residues. With 7 bases clipped from V and 2 bases from J, the junction kept 11 bases outside the gene matches. The CDR3 loop is CASTVLNRGTGANVLTF. In nucleotides, the CDR3 is TGTGCCAGCACCGTACTGAACAGGGGAACTGGGGCCAACGTCCTGACTTTC.

The J gene is TRBJ2-1, the V gene TRBV20-1, with D perhaps being TRBD1 or TRBD2 (6 bases each). The V gene lost 3 bases and the J gene lost 11 bases, with 23 bases spanning the gap. The CDR3 contains 15 residues. Germline values: CDR1 DFQATT, CDR2 SNEGSKA (reference sequence). CDR3 residues: CSASLGGGPYEKQFF. CDR3 coding DNA: TGCAGTGCTAGTTTAGGGGGAGGCCCTTACGAGAAGCAGTTCTTC.

This clonotype has more than one count but fewer than ten. The chain is built from TRBV30 and TRBJ2-7, with D unresolved. There are 13 residues in the CDR3. CDR1 GTSNPN and CDR2 SVGIG come from the germline V gene (reference sequence). V was shortened by 5 bases and J by 3 bases, with 14 bases between the two germline ends. The CDR3 sequence: CAWAVQENYEQYF. CDR3 nucleotide sequence: TGTGCCTGGGCGGTTCAGGAGAACTACGAGCAGTACTTC.

The chain carries TRBV4-3 and TRBJ2-1; D may correspond to TRBD1 or TRBD2 (6 bases each). Deletions cut 0 bases from V and 4 bases from J, with 13 bases between. CDR3 length equals 16 residues. Germline CDR1 is LGHNA and CDR2 is YSLEER. The CDR3: CASSQDRGGGYNEQFF. DNA for the CDR3: TGCGCCAGCAGCCAAGATAGAGGAGGGGGGTACAATGAGCAGTTCTTC.

The rearrangement joins TRBV25-1 to TRBJ2-2; TRBD1 agrees at 9 bases. Trimming removed 3 bases from V and 6 bases from J; junction bases left unmatched: 8. The length of the CDR3 is 16 residues. From germline, CDR1 is MGHDK and CDR2 SYGVNS. The CDR3 loop is CASSDPGQGRAGELFF. The CDR3 DNA reads TGTGCCAGCAGTGACCCCGGACAGGGGAGAGCCGGGGAGCTGTTTTTT.

The chain uses TRBV7-9 and TRBJ2-1; 12 bases map to TRBD2. Germline lookup yields CDR1 SEHNR and CDR2 FQNEAQ (reference sequence). CDR3 length: 14 amino acids. Trimming at V came to 5 bases and at J to 9 bases, leaving 5 bases not matched to a gene. CDR3 in DNA: TGTGCCAGCAGCAAACTAGCGGGGGGCTTTGAGCAGTTCTTC. It specifies CASSKLAGGFEQFF. The complete variable domain, with remaining parts taken from reference TRBV7-9 and TRBJ2-1, reads DTGVSQNPRHKITKRGQNVTFRCDPISEHNRLYWYRQTLGQGPEFLTYFQNEAQLEKSRLLSDRFSAERPKGSFSTLEIQRTEQGDSAMYLCASSKLAGGFEQFFGPGTRLTVL.

The genes are TRBV6-5 and TRBJ2-3; 8 positions agree with TRBD2. V lost 3 bases to trimming and J lost 1 base; unmatched junction nucleotides: 3. Germline V CDR1 and CDR2: MNHEY, SVGAGI. CDR3 size: 15 residues. CDR3 loop: CASSYGAGGTDTQYF. The CDR3 nucleotides read TGTGCCAGCAGTTATGGAGCGGGGGGCACAGATACGCAGTATTTT.

The genes are TRBV20-1 and TRBJ2-7; no firm D call. V was cut by 0 bases and J by 0 bases, with 12 bases left in between. The germline gives CDR1 DFQATT, CDR2 SNEGSKA (reference sequence). The CDR3 totals 15 residues. The CDR3, as DNA: TGCAGTGCTAGAGATCTAGGCGGAAACTCCTACGAGCAGTACTTC. Protein sequence: CSARDLGGNSYEQYF.